Listed below are T cell receptor beta chains from one sample, sequenced in a study of OX40 agonist ivuxolimab in advanced cancers. Sequencing used immunoSEQ multiplex PCR; TCRdb keeps in-frame clones, though not all of them. The table has around 64,000 clones, roughly 80% seen once; the top ten hold roughly 2.1%. Specimen: CD4+ or CD8+ T cells sorted from blood, collected in a trial of the OX40 agonist ivuxolimab. The receptors derive from an adult with an advanced solid tumor such as melanoma, head and neck, liver or kidney cancer. Both conserved end residues are part of each CDR3. D genes are given only for firm matches. Clone sizes are given selectively: once, few, many, or a class where the clone is expanded.

>TRBD2|TRBJ2-3|TRBV5-6|NA
TGTGCCAGCAGAAAACTAGCGTCTAGCACAGATACGCAGTATTTT
CASRKLASSTDTQYF
>TRBD1|TRBJ1-2|TRBV27|NA
TGTGCCAGCAGTTTATCAGGGGGCGTTGGCTACACCTTC
CASSLSGGVGYTF
>NA|TRBJ2-5|TRBV4-3|NA
TGCGCCAGCAGCCAAGATTACAGGGAAGAGACCCAGTACTTC
CASSQDYREETQYF
>TRBD1|TRBJ1-2|TRBV7-6|few
TGTGCCAGCAGTCGGGGACAGGGGTATGGCTACACCTTC
CASSRGQGYGYTF
>NA|TRBJ1-2|TRBV6-6|NA
TGTGCCAGCAGTTACAAGGGACCCGACAACTATGGCTACACCTTC
CASSYKGPDNYGYTF
>NA|TRBJ1-1|TRBV6-6|once
TGTGCCAGCAGTTACTCGACCGTTGTCACCAACACTGAAGCTTTCTTT
CASSYSTVVTNTEAFF
>TRBD2|TRBJ2-1|TRBV12-5|NA
TGTGCTAGTGGTTTGGTTGGGAGGGTAAGTACCTACAATGAGCAGTTCTTC
CASGLVGRVSTYNEQFF
>NA|TRBJ2-1|TRBV9|NA
TGTGCCAGCAGCGTAGCGGGGAATGAGCAGTTCTTC
CASSVAGNEQFF
>NA|TRBJ2-3|TRBV29-1|NA
TGCAGCGTTGGGGCCCAGGGCACAGATACGCAGTATTTT
CSVGAQGTDTQYF
>NA|TRBJ1-3|TRBV19|NA
TGTGCCAGTACCTCCTCTGGAAACACCATATATTTT
CASTSSGNTIYF
>TRBD2|TRBJ2-1|TRBV7-9|once
TGTGCCAGCAGCCTTGGACTAGTCGCCTACAATGAGCAGTTCTTC
CASSLGLVAYNEQFF
>NA|TRBJ1-5|TRBV4-3|NA
TGCGCCAGCAGCCAAGATTCCGCGCCCAATCAGCCCCAGCATTTT
CASSQDSAPNQPQHF
>TRBD2|TRBJ2-5|TRBV7-2|NA
TGTGCCAGTAATAGCGGGGGCGGGGAGACCCAGTACTTC
CASNSGGGETQYF
>NA|TRBJ1-2|TRBV11-2|NA
TGTGCCAGCAGCCAGGCGGGGCTCCCCGCCGATGGCTACACCTTC
CASSQAGLPADGYTF
>NA|TRBJ1-6|TRBV7-2|once
TGTGCCAGCAGCTTAGAAGGGGGGGGGCGGAATTCACCCCTCCACTTT
CASSLEGGGRNSPLHF
>NA|TRBJ2-1|TRBV18|NA
TGTGCCAGCTCAACCCGGGACCACCAGTTCTTC
CASSTRDHQFF
>TRBD2|TRBJ2-1|TRBV11-1|NA
TGTGCCAGCAGTCCGGGACTAGGACGCAATGAGCAGTTCTTC
CASSPGLGRNEQFF
>TRBD2|TRBJ2-1|TRBV30|NA
TGTGCCTGGAGTGTAGGACTAGCGGACTACAATGAGCAGTTCTTC
CAWSVGLADYNEQFF
>NA|TRBJ2-2|TRBV7-8|NA
TGTGCCAGCAGCTTAGTACTTTCGAACACCGGGGAGCTGTTTTTT
CASSLVLSNTGELFF
>NA|TRBJ2-4|TRBV4-1|NA
TGCGCCAGCAGCCAAGATAAGGAACTAGCCAAAAACATTCAGTACTTC
CASSQDKELAKNIQYF
>NA|TRBJ1-1|TRBV6-1|NA
TGTGCCAGCAGTGCGGGATTTGATAGCACTGAAGCTTTCTTT
CASSAGFDSTEAFF
>NA|TRBJ2-7|TRBV7-2|NA
TGTGCCAGCAGCTTACAGGGGGGCTACGAGCAGTACTTC
CASSLQGGYEQYF
>NA|TRBJ2-5|TRBV11-1|NA
TGTGCCAGCAGCCGCGATGCGGGATGGGGAGAAGGGGAGACCCAGTACTTC
CASSRDAGWGEGETQYF
>NA|TRBJ1-1|TRBV7-3|NA
TGTGCCAGCAGCGGAGCACGGGGGTCCACTGAAGCTTTCTTT
CASSGARGSTEAFF
>NA|TRBJ1-2|TRBV2|NA
TGTGCCAGCAGTCTTCAGGCAGGGAGCTCGGGCTACACCTTC
CASSLQAGSSGYTF
>NA|TRBJ1-6|TRBV25-1|once
TGTGCCAGCAGTGGACAGTATAATTCACCCCTCCACTTT
CASSGQYNSPLHF
>TRBD1|TRBJ2-7|TRBV10-3|NA
TGTGCCACGGGGACAGGGACGAACGAGCAGTACTTC
CATGTGTNEQYF
>NA|TRBJ1-2|TRBV5-1|NA
TGCGCCAGCACCGACAACTATGGCTACACCTTC
CASTDNYGYTF
>NA|TRBJ2-5|TRBV29-1|NA
TGCAGCGTTAAGACTTTCCAAGAGACCCAGTACTTC
CSVKTFQETQYF
>TRBD2|TRBJ2-3|TRBV27|NA
TGTGCCAGCAGTTTTAAGCTAGCGGGAGGTTTAGATACGCAGTATTTT
CASSFKLAGGLDTQYF
>NA|TRBJ2-3|TRBV5-1|NA
TGCGCCAGCAGCCGGGGCGGGTACACAGATACGCAGTATTTT
CASSRGGYTDTQYF
>TRBD1|TRBJ1-2|TRBV4-3|NA
TGCGCCAGCAGCCAAACAGGGGGGAAAAACTATGGCTACACCTTC
CASSQTGGKNYGYTF
>TRBD1|TRBJ1-5|TRBV30|NA
TGTGCCTGGGGGCAGGGGGGCAATCAGCCCCAGCATTTT
CAWGQGGNQPQHF
>NA|TRBJ2-5|TRBV7-3|NA
TGTGCCAGCAGCCCTGGGCCCAACCCCTGGGCAGAGACCCAGTACTTC
CASSPGPNPWAETQYF
>NA|TRBJ1-2|TRBV9|NA
TGTGCCAGCAGCCCAAGCCCCACTAACTATGGCTACACCTTC
CASSPSPTNYGYTF
>NA|TRBJ1-6|TRBV10-1|NA
TGCGCCAGCAGCTTCGACAGCGATTCACCCCTCCACTTT
CASSFDSDSPLHF
>NA|TRBJ1-3|TRBV2|NA
TGTGCCAGCAGTGTACAGTTACCCAAGGGAAACACCATATATTTT
CASSVQLPKGNTIYF
>TRBD2|TRBJ2-7|TRBV6-5|NA
TGTGCCAGCAGTTACAACCCCGGGACTAAGAGCGAGCAGTACTTC
CASSYNPGTKSEQYF
>NA|TRBJ2-7|TRBV5-4|NA
TGTGCCAGCAGCCCCCCCGGGGGCTCCCCCTACGAGCAGTACTTC
CASSPPGGSPYEQYF
>NA|TRBJ2-1|TRBV7-3|once
TGTGCCAGCAGCTTAGGCCTACCTGAGAATGAGCAGTTCTTC
CASSLGLPENEQFF
>NA|TRBJ2-7|TRBV7-2|NA
TGTGCCAGCAGAGCGGACCACCGCCGCTACGAGCAGTACTTC
CASRADHRRYEQYF
>NA|TRBJ2-2|TRBV5-1|NA
TGCGCCAGCAGCTCTACGACAGGATCCACCGGGGAGCTGTTTTTT
CASSSTTGSTGELFF
>TRBD1|TRBJ1-6|TRBV5-1|NA
TGCGCCAGCAGCTTGGTCCCGACAGGGGGTAATTCACCCCTCCACTTT
CASSLVPTGGNSPLHF
>NA|TRBJ2-5|TRBV4-3|NA
TGCGCCAGCAGCCAAGATCTGGGGGCCCAAGAGACCCAGTACTTC
CASSQDLGAQETQYF
>TRBD1|TRBJ2-1|TRBV27|once
TGTGCCAGCAGCTTCCGGGACAGGGAACTCGAGCAGTTCTTC
CASSFRDRELEQFF
>TRBD2|TRBJ2-1|TRBV7-8|NA
TGTGCCAGCAGCCTTTCAAGACTAGCGGGGAGGAATGAGCAGTTCTTC
CASSLSRLAGRNEQFF
>NA|TRBJ2-2|TRBV29-1|NA
TGCAGCGTTGACGTGATATCAGGGGGGAGAGACACCGGGGAGCTGTTTTTT
CSVDVISGGRDTGELFF
>NA|TRBJ1-4|TRBV6-1|once
TGTGCCAGCCAACGGGACCCCAATGAAAAACTGTTTTTT
CASQRDPNEKLFF
>NA|TRBJ2-5|TRBV5-1|NA
TGCGCCAGCAGCTTCGGGGACACCCGGGGGACCCAGTACTTC
CASSFGDTRGTQYF
>TRBD1|TRBJ2-1|TRBV27|NA
TGTGCCAGCAGTTTAGGGACCAGGGGGAGAGATGAGCAGTTCTTC
CASSLGTRGRDEQFF
>NA|TRBJ1-2|TRBV30|few
TGTGCCTGGAGTGTATCCGGGGGTGGCTACACCTTC
CAWSVSGGGYTF
>NA|TRBJ2-7|TRBV5-6|few
TGTGCCAGCGGCAGCTTAGCTTGGTCCCGGGACGGCAAGACCTACGAGCAGTACTTC
CASGSLAWSRDGKTYEQYF
>TRBD2|TRBJ2-2|TRBV10-1|NA
TGCGCCAGCAGTGAGTTTGAGGGCGGGAGGCCCACCGGGGAGCTGTTTTTT
CASSEFEGGRPTGELFF
>NA|TRBJ1-6|TRBV27|NA
TGTGCCAGCAGTTACGGGACATTTTATAATTCACCCCTCCACTTT
CASSYGTFYNSPLHF